These 27 T cell receptor beta chains came from one sample sequenced in a study of radiotherapy plus CTLA-4 blockade in lung cancer. The protocol was immunoSEQ multiplex PCR, while the TCRdb copy is restricted to in-frame clones and leaves out a portion. Of tens of thousands of clones in the sample, more than 70% were seen once. The sequencing here drew on peripheral blood, taken from a patient treated with radiotherapy plus ipilimumab. These receptors all come from a human donor with non-small cell lung cancer who had a complete response to radiotherapy plus ipilimumab.

The chain links TRBV27 to TRBJ2-5, with a possible D match to TRBD1 (6 bases). The CDR3 extends over 14 amino acids. Germline V gene sequence: CDR1 MNHEY, CDR2 SMNVEV (reference sequence). Trimming pared 5 bases from V and 2 bases from J, leaving 12 bases between. The CDR3 nucleotides are TGTGCCAGCAGTCTCAGGGGCAGACAAGAGACCCAGTACTTC. Its translation: CASSLRGRQETQYF.

This clone was seen more than once but under ten times. V and J are TRBV6-5 and TRBJ2-5; 8 bases line up with TRBD2. The CDR3 has 15 amino acids. V shed 5 bases, J shed 5 bases, and the junction held 10 bases outside the gene matches. Germline V gene sequence: CDR1 MNHEY, CDR2 SVGAGI. CDR3 DNA sequence: TGTGCCAGCAGTCCAAGCGGGGGTGTACGGGAGACCCAGTACTTC. Translation: CASSPSGGVRETQYF.

V and J are TRBV10-3 and TRBJ2-1; 8 bases line up with TRBD2. Germline CDR1 reads ENHRY; CDR2 reads SYGVKD. The V segment lost 0 bases and the J segment 6 bases; nucleotides outside the gene matches: 22. The CDR3 extends over 21 amino acids. CDR3 sequence: CAISESLLGSGGGTKINEQFF. For the CDR3, the DNA is TGTGCCATCAGTGAGTCGCTCTTGGGGAGCGGGGGAGGAACAAAGATCAATGAGCAGTTCTTC.

CDR3 nucleotide sequence: TGTGCCAGCAGTTACTCCGGGACAGGAAATTACGAGCAGTACTTC. This translates into CASSYSGTGNYEQYF. The chain carries TRBV27 and TRBJ2-7; 8 bases are shared with TRBD1. This CDR3 is built from 15 residues. Trimming took 4 bases from V and 4 from J; bases not matched to a gene: 9. Germline CDR1 MNHEY, CDR2 SMNVEV (reference sequence).

This clone was detected a few times. The genes are TRBV6-5 and TRBJ1-3, with unresolved D. The germline gives CDR1 MNHEY, CDR2 SVGAGI. The CDR3 covers 14 residues. V lost 6 bases, J lost 1 base, and 10 bases lay in between. CDR3 sequence reads: CASRPLGSGNTIYF. The CDR3 DNA is TGTGCCAGCAGGCCTCTCGGGTCTGGAAACACCATATATTTT.

This rearrangement joins TRBV25-1 to TRBJ2-1, with 7 bases matching TRBD2. Germline CDR1 reads MGHDK; CDR2 reads SYGVNS. V lost 6 bases, J lost 8 bases, and 10 bases stayed unmatched. The CDR3 has 14 residues. CDR3: CASRQEGLVHEQFF. The CDR3 coding sequence is TGTGCCAGCAGACAGGAAGGACTAGTCCATGAGCAGTTCTTC.

This clone was seen a single time. This sequence joins TRBV19 and TRBJ1-5, with 9 bases aligning to TRBD1. The CDR3 totals 14 residues. The V gene end was trimmed by 10 bases and the J gene end by 3 bases; junction bases not matched to a gene: 7. CDR1 and CDR2 from the germline V gene are LNHDA and SQIVND (reference sequence). The CDR3 is CATRGTGNNQPQHF. The CDR3 DNA reads as TGTGCCACCCGGGGGACAGGGAACAATCAGCCCCAGCATTTT.

The CDR3 protein is CASSQALSQGNYGYTF. The CDR3 DNA reads as TGCGCCAGCAGCCAAGCCCTCAGCCAGGGAAACTATGGCTACACCTTC. V and J are TRBV4-3 and TRBJ1-2, with D perhaps TRBD1 (5 bases). Trimming took 1 base from V and 2 from J, leaving 14 bases between them. The CDR3 consists of 16 residues. Germline values: CDR1 LGHNA, CDR2 YSLEER.

The J gene is TRBJ1-1, the V gene TRBV19; the match to TRBD1 covers 7 bases. CDR3 length: 14 amino acids. The V gene end was trimmed by 5 bases and the J gene end by 1 base; junction bases not matched to a gene: 4. In germline, CDR1 is LNHDA, CDR2 SQIVND (reference sequence). CDR3 sequence reads: CASSRRQGNTEAFF. In DNA form, the CDR3 reads TGTGCCAGTAGTCGGAGACAGGGGAACACTGAAGCTTTCTTT.

The table lists this clone with a few counts. The J gene is TRBJ1-5, the V gene TRBV19; possibly TRBD1 for D (5 bases). The germline V gene has CDR1 LNHDA and CDR2 SQIVND (reference sequence). CDR3 length: 17 amino acids. Trimming removed 3 bases at V and 6 bases at J, with 21 bases between. The CDR3 DNA is TGTGCCAGTAGTATGGGCGGGGGACTCGACTGGGGTCAGCCCCAGCATTTT. The encoded protein is CASSMGGGLDWGQPQHF. Variable domain in full (rest from reference TRBV19 and TRBJ1-5): DGGITQSPKYLFRKEGQNVTLSCEQNLNHDAMYWYRQDPGQGLRLIYYSQIVNDFQKGDIAEGYSVSREKKESFPLTVTSAQKNPTAFYLCASSMGGGLDWGQPQHFGDGTRLSIL.

The chain joins TRBV30 to TRBJ1-2; maybe TRBD1 (6 bases). V lost 0 bases and J 6 bases, leaving 11 bases between the germline ends. Germline V CDR1 and CDR2: GTSNPN, SVGIG (reference sequence). This CDR3 has 13 residues. CDR3 DNA: TGTGCCTGGAGTGTACGGCAGGGGAATGGCTACACCTTC. Translating it yields CAWSVRQGNGYTF.

The sample holds a few counts of this clone. The chain carries TRBV7-9 and TRBJ1-5; 8 bases fit TRBD1. In germline, CDR1 is SEHNR, CDR2 FQNEAQ (reference sequence). CDR3 length: 14 residues. Trimming cost V 4 bases and J 7 bases; bases outside gene matches: 6. The CDR3: CASSSDRGGQPQHF. Here the CDR3 DNA reads TGTGCCAGCAGCTCCGACAGGGGTGGCCAGCCCCAGCATTTT.

The rearrangement uses TRBV7-9 and TRBJ2-5; D remains unclear. CDR3 length: 11 amino acids. V lost 3 bases and J lost 5, with 4 bases in between. Germline V gene data show CDR1 as SEHNR and CDR2 as FQNEAQ (reference sequence). Here the CDR3 DNA reads TGTGCCAGCAGCTTCAGTGAGACCCAGTACTTC. It codes for CASSFSETQYF.

The chain couples TRBV9 to TRBJ2-5; 10 nucleotides agree with TRBD2. The J call is uncertain, as TRBJ2-7 better fits the DNA end. Germline values: CDR1 SGDLS, CDR2 YYNGEE. There are 14 residues in the CDR3. The CDR3 coding sequence is TGTGCCAGCAGCGTAAAACTAGCGGGGAACGAGCAGTACTTC. Translating gives CASSVKLAGNEQYF.

This clone appeared once. CDR3 sequence (DNA): TGTGCCAGCAGTATGGGGGGGGGAGCGGGGCCCCAGCATTTT. Its protein product is CASSMGGGAGPQHF. The chain links TRBV7-9 to TRBJ1-5; D perhaps matches TRBD1 (5 bases). The germline V gene encodes CDR1 SEHNR and CDR2 FQNEAQ (reference sequence). V was cut by 6 bases and J by 9 bases, with 18 bases left in between. The CDR3 length is 14 residues.

This clone was seen more than once but under ten times. The chain has TRBV27 and TRBJ1-6, with D possibly matching TRBD1 (6 bases). Germline CDR1 MNHEY, CDR2 SMNVEV (reference sequence). The CDR3 consists of 16 residues. Between the trimmed V and J ends, which lost 4 bases and 6 bases, there was a span of 16 bases. CDR3: CASSSINRVGNSPLHF. The CDR3 nucleotides read TGTGCCAGCAGTTCAATCAACAGGGTGGGTAATTCACCCCTCCACTTT.

The gene calls are TRBV6-1 and TRBJ1-6; D is unclear. Trimming left V 7 bases short and J 7 bases short, with 11 bases between. The CDR3 is made up of 13 amino acids. CDR1 is MNHNS and CDR2 is SASEGT in the germline V gene. The chain's CDR3 is CASMVGGNSPLHF. CDR3 DNA: TGTGCCAGCATGGTGGGCGGGAATTCACCCCTCCACTTT.

CDR3: CASSPRTGSFVQYF. CDR3 DNA sequence: TGTGCCAGCAGCCCTCGGACAGGGTCGTTTGTGCAGTATTTT. The V and J genes are TRBV9 and TRBJ2-3; 8 nucleotides agree with TRBD1. The CDR3 contains 14 residues. The junction had 12 bases not matched to a gene; V was cut back by 4 bases and J by 11 bases. CDR1 and CDR2 from the germline V gene are SGDLS and YYNGEE.

The chain joins TRBV18 to TRBJ1-2; D is perhaps TRBD1 (6 bases). The CDR3 has 16 amino acids. Germline-derived CDR1 and CDR2 are KGHSH and LQKENI. The ends were cut back, 4 bases at V and 4 bases at J, with 19 bases in the middle. CDR3 in DNA: TGTGCCAGCTCACTAACTACCGGGACACCAGTCTATGGCTACACCTTC. It encodes CASSLTTGTPVYGYTF. The full variable domain, in which reference TRBV18 and TRBJ1-2 provide the parts outside the CDR3, is NAGVMQNPRHLVRRRGQEARLRCSPMKGHSHVYWYRQLPEEGLKFMVYLQKENIIDESGMPKERFSAEFPKEGPSILRIQQVVRGDSAAYFCASSLTTGTPVYGYTFGSGTRLTVV.

V and J are TRBV11-2 and TRBJ1-2; D is ambiguous. Deletions cut 8 bases from V and 0 bases from J, with 10 bases between. In germline, CDR1 is SGHAT, CDR2 FQNNGV. This CDR3 is 13 amino acids long. CDR3 DNA: TGTGCCAGCTCACAGAACACTAACTATGGCTACACCTTC. It translates to CASSQNTNYGYTF.

The V gene is TRBV5-1, the J gene TRBJ2-3; 9 bases match TRBD2. The CDR3 loop spans 16 amino acids. The junction had 7 bases not matched to a gene; V was cut back by 1 base and J by 4 bases. Looked up from germline, CDR1 is SGHRS and CDR2 is YFSETQ. The CDR3: CASSLMWRGGADTQYF. Written as DNA, the CDR3 is TGCGCCAGCAGCTTGATGTGGCGGGGGGGGGCAGATACGCAGTATTTT.

The chain recombines TRBV7-9 with TRBJ1-2; weak D call: TRBD1 (6 bases). Germline V gives CDR1 SEHNR, CDR2 FQNEAQ (reference sequence). V shed 5 bases and J shed 1 base, with 11 bases lying between them. The CDR3 covers 14 residues. The CDR3 DNA reads as TGTGCCAGCAGCCCAAGGGGGATTAACTATGGCTACACCTTC. This encodes CASSPRGINYGYTF.

The V and J genes are TRBV21-1 and TRBJ2-1; the table's D call, TRBD2, was not checked against the DNA. TRBV21-1 counts as a pseudogene. There are 18 residues in the CDR3. The CDR3 region has the DNA TGTGCCAGCAGCAAAGGCGGGGGACTAGCGGGAGGATACAATGAGCAGTTCTTC. It translates to CASSKGGGLAGGYNEQFF.

This chain joins TRBV6-6 and TRBJ2-5; TRBD1 agrees at 7 bases. From germline, CDR1 is MNHNY and CDR2 SVGAGI (reference sequence). The CDR3 extends over 16 amino acids. V gave up 2 bases and J gave up 2 bases; unmatched junction bases: 8. The DNA for the CDR3 is TGTGCCAGCAGTTACCCGAAGGGGGCGGGTCAAGAGACCCAGTACTTC. Protein sequence: CASSYPKGAGQETQYF.

The V call is TRBV5-1, the J call TRBJ2-1; 9 bases fit TRBD1. Trimming took 0 bases from V and 7 from J; bases not matched to a gene: 5. The CDR3 runs to 15 residues. Germline assignment: CDR1 SGHRS and CDR2 YFSETQ. In DNA, the CDR3 is TGCGCCAGCAGCTTGGGGGGGACAGGGTTAAATGAGCAGTTCTTC. Its translation is CASSLGGTGLNEQFF.

This chain links TRBV5-1 with TRBJ2-2, with unresolved D. Germline V lookup: CDR1 SGHRS, CDR2 YFSETQ. The CDR3 consists of 15 residues. V lost 4 bases, J lost 5 bases, and 15 bases lay in between. This CDR3 reads CASSQLGEATGELFF. CDR3 sequence (DNA): TGCGCCAGCAGCCAGCTTGGTGAGGCTACCGGGGAGCTGTTTTTT.

The chain couples TRBV7-9 to TRBJ1-2; 12 bases agree with TRBD1. J gave up 5 bases and V 5 bases, and 3 bases lay outside the gene matches. In germline, CDR1 is SEHNR, CDR2 FQNEAQ (reference sequence). The length of the CDR3 is 14 residues. The CDR3 reads CASSPGQGAYGYTF. Here the CDR3 DNA reads TGTGCCAGCAGCCCGGGACAGGGGGCTTATGGCTACACCTTC.